This T cell receptor (beta chain) was retrieved from a study of cytomegalovirus exposure and HLA in healthy donors. Across the whole study: About 82 million unique TCRs from HLA-typed donors were held in an early release of data. Whole-study results and caveats: CMV serostatus stood as the only immune exposure information on hand. In a later analysis, a genetic analysis reported fewer productive-TCR N-insertions in an Asian-associated ancestry cluster than the cohort average. Later genetic work tied a missense DCLRE1C variant to beta-chain V and J trimming.

PCR amplification relied on 60 Vbeta primers (plus 13 Jbeta primers). Sequencing used immunoSEQ multiplex PCR; TCRdb keeps in-frame clones, though not all of them. This table has some 120,000 clones, around 75% appearing once. The junction had 5 bases not matched to a gene; V was cut back by 4 bases and J by 7 bases. Germline V gene sequence: CDR1 MDHEN, CDR2 SYDVKM. This CDR3 has 14 amino acids. About this clone: Its cognate antigen is unknown.

This receptor was taken from a middle-aged woman in good health and CMV-seropositive. This sequence joins TRBV28 and TRBJ2-7; 12 bases line up with TRBD1. Material: PBMCs. The CDR3 DNA is TGTGCCAGCAGTTCGGGACAGGGGGCAGTTGAGCAGTACTTC. It codes for CASSSGQGAVEQYF.